The T cell receptor (beta chain) described here comes from a study of blood T cell repertoires in COVID-19. With 1 base clipped from V and 10 bases from J, the junction kept 13 bases outside the gene matches. This CDR3 comprises 17 residues. The V gene's germline CDR1 is MGHDK and CDR2 SYGVNS. Clones were sequenced by immunoSEQ multiplex PCR, and TCRdb holds only the in-frame ones, with some missing. The repertoire holds roughly 14,000 clones, around 90% seen once, with 5% to 7% in the top ten. The clonotype comes from a human donor in a cohort sampled during active COVID-19. The gene calls are TRBV25-1 and TRBJ1-6; TRBD1 agrees at 7 bases. Sequenced: peripheral blood. The CDR3 region is CASSELRTQGRASPLHF. The CDR3 DNA is TGTGCCAGCAGTGAATTAAGGACACAGGGGCGAGCATCACCCCTCCACTTT.